This T cell receptor beta chain was profiled in a study of Ad26.COV2.S vaccination and SARS-CoV-2 variants. Study results and limitations: A substantial breadth of spike-specific CD8+ and CD4+ T cell responses after vaccination has been reported.

Of note for this clone: Its matching antigen is unknown.

Treatment specified: 19 received Ad26.COV2.S at low or high dose, single or two shots; about 5 received placebo; per-sample allocation not given. The samples date from day 63 after the first vaccine or placebo injection. Trimming left V 3 bases short and J 0 bases short, with 11 bases between. CDR3 length: 15 amino acids. Germline loops: CDR1 SNHLY, CDR2 FYNNEI. Some clones are missing from TCRdb's copy, which holds only in-frame ones; the method was immunoSEQ multiplex PCR. In the table there are 300,000 to 350,000 clones, around 84% of which are singletons. Sequenced material: peripheral blood, taken in a trial of Ad26.COV2.S vaccine versus placebo. The J gene is TRBJ1-1, the V gene TRBV2; D may be TRBD1 (5 bases). This sequence was found in a person aged 18 to 59 who received the Ad26.COV2.S COVID-19 vaccine or a placebo. CDR3 residues: CASSELRQMNTEAFF. The CDR3 coding sequence is TGTGCCAGCAGTGAGTTGCGACAGATGAACACTGAAGCTTTCTTT.